Shown below are 22 T cell receptor beta chains from a single sample sequenced in a study of T cell changes during pregnancy in multiple sclerosis (dated by TCRdb to the late 2010s). Library construction relied on the immunoSEQ multiplex PCR assay. TCRdb re-hosts the immuneACCESS table, in-frame sequences only. Its copies lack some clones; in the studies checked, an unresolved V gene accounts for under half of them, and the cause for the rest is not known. This sample gives fewer than 80,000 clones in total; roughly 90% of them show up just once. Almost 0.3% of the sample is held by the ten biggest clonotypes. Specimen: CD4+ T cells from peripheral blood mononuclear cells, collected in the third trimester of pregnancy. The receptors come from a female donor in good health, enrolled as a control in a pregnancy study.

This clone was seen a single time. The V and J genes are TRBV21-1 and TRBJ1-6; the D call of TRBD1 is as the table states it, not checked on the DNA. TRBV21-1 is assigned pseudogene status. This CDR3 region has 16 residues. The CDR3 region is CASSKIRQIDNSPLHF. The CDR3, as DNA: TGTGCCAGCAGCAAAATACGACAGATCGATAATTCACCCCTCCACTTT.

Concerning this clone: The junction shows a germline mismatch at one end, possibly a read error. This rearrangement joins TRBV2 to TRBJ2-3; 8 nucleotides line up with TRBD2. The V gene's germline CDR1 is SNHLY and CDR2 FYNNEI. This CDR3 region has 12 residues. CDR3 amino acids: CASVLVGRGDNF. The CDR3 DNA sequence: TGTGCCAGCGTGCTTGTGGGGCGGGGGGACAATTTT.

This clone appeared once. V usage is TRBV25-1 and J usage is TRBJ2-7; D is possibly TRBD1 (5 bases). From germline, CDR1 is MGHDK and CDR2 SYGVNS. With 4 bases removed from V and 0 bases from J, the gap between germline ends came to 10 bases. The CDR3 contains 14 residues. Here the CDR3 reads CASSATESSYEQYF. For the CDR3, the DNA is TGTGCCAGCAGTGCGACAGAGAGCTCCTACGAGCAGTACTTC.

The chain combines TRBV6-1 with TRBJ1-1, with no clear D. The CDR3 covers 14 residues. Deletions cut 7 bases from V and 4 bases from J, with 16 bases between. CDR1 is MNHNS, CDR2 SASEGT, per germline. CDR3 sequence reads: CASIQRWRSTEAFF. CDR3 sequence (DNA): TGTGCCAGCATCCAAAGATGGAGGTCCACTGAAGCTTTCTTT.

The chain combines TRBV28 with TRBJ2-7; 10 bases are shared with TRBD1. The junction had 11 bases not matched to a gene; V was cut back by 4 bases and J by 2 bases. CDR1 and CDR2 from the germline V gene are MDHEN and SYDVKM. This CDR3 has 17 residues. The CDR3: CASSSMTGGAGTYEQYF. As DNA, the CDR3 is TGTGCCAGCAGTTCGATGACAGGGGGCGCAGGGACCTACGAGCAGTACTTC.

The chain joins TRBV5-1 to TRBJ1-1, with a weak D call TRBD1 (6 bases). Trimming removed 5 bases from V and 1 base from J, with 9 bases in between. The V gene's germline CDR1 is SGHRS and CDR2 YFSETQ. This CDR3 comprises 13 residues. The chain's CDR3 is CASSSQGNTEAFF. The CDR3 DNA sequence: TGCGCCAGCAGTTCACAGGGGAACACTGAAGCTTTCTTT.

This clone was picked up one time. The chain is built from TRBV20-1 and TRBJ2-1; D gene unclear. Looked up from germline, CDR1 is DFQATT and CDR2 is SNEGSKA (reference sequence). The ends were cut back, 4 bases at V and 4 bases at J, with 5 bases in the middle. The CDR3 totals 11 residues. CDR3: CSATRYNEQFF. Written as DNA, the CDR3 is TGCAGTGCTACCAGGTACAATGAGCAGTTCTTC.

Comments on this clone: At one boundary the junction diverges from the germline segment, which might be a read error. The J gene is TRBJ2-5, the V gene TRBV6-1; D gene ambiguous. Germline assignment: CDR1 MNHNS and CDR2 SASEGT. There are 12 residues in the CDR3. CDR3 nucleotide sequence: TGTGCCTGCCTTGACGGCCAAGAGGCCCAGTACTTC. It translates to CACLDGQEAQYF.

The chain recombines TRBV6-6 with TRBJ2-7, with a tentative D call TRBD2 (7 bases). The germline CDR1 and CDR2 sequences are MNHNY and SVGAGI (reference sequence). The CDR3 contains 14 residues. The V end lost 3 bases, the J end lost 5 bases, and 14 bases lay between the germline ends. The CDR3 DNA follows: TGTGCCAGCAGTTATAGGGGGGGCTACGACGAGCAGTACTTC. Protein sequence: CASSYRGGYDEQYF.

This chain links TRBV6-5 with TRBJ1-1; D unclear. The CDR3 is 15 amino acids. Germline V gene data show CDR1 as MNHEY and CDR2 as SVGAGI. Trimming left V 7 bases short and J 1 base short, with 16 bases between. The CDR3 nucleotides read TGTGCCAGCATCCACGCGGGAGGTGCGAACACTGAAGCTTTCTTT. Its translation: CASIHAGGANTEAFF.

J is TRBJ2-1 and V is TRBV5-8; tentatively, D is TRBD2 (6 bases). CDR3 length: 15 amino acids. Trimming took 0 bases from V and 1 from J, leaving 8 bases between them. Germline V gives CDR1 SGHTS, CDR2 YDEGEE. This CDR3 reads CASSLAGRSYNEQFF. In DNA, the CDR3 is TGTGCCAGCAGCTTGGCCGGGAGATCCTACAATGAGCAGTTCTTC.

The rearrangement uses TRBV12-5 and TRBJ1-6; 10 nucleotides align to TRBD1. There are 15 residues in the CDR3. The V segment lost 7 bases and the J segment 7 bases; nucleotides outside the gene matches: 7. Germline assignment: CDR1 LGHNT and CDR2 FRNRAP. The CDR3 DNA reads TGTGCTAGTGTTAAGGACAGGGGGAACAATTCACCCCTCCACTTT. As protein: CASVKDRGNNSPLHF.

The sample holds a few counts of this clone. This chain uses TRBV4-3 with TRBJ1-1; TRBD1 is a possible D gene (5 bases). Germline V gene data show CDR1 as LGHNA and CDR2 as YSLEER. V was shortened by 0 bases and J by 7 bases, with 15 bases between the two germline ends. The CDR3 is made up of 15 amino acids. The CDR3 DNA follows: TGCGCCAGCAGCCAAGAGGAGACAGTGGGGGGTGAAGCTTTCTTT. Translating gives CASSQEETVGGEAFF.

The rearrangement uses TRBV19 and TRBJ1-4, with TRBD1 as a possible D gene (5 bases). The length of the CDR3 is 14 residues. Germline V lookup: CDR1 LNHDA, CDR2 SQIVND (reference sequence). V was shortened by 6 bases and J by 5 bases, with 13 bases between the two germline ends. CDR3 loop: CASSPPRTNEKLFF. The DNA for the CDR3 is TGTGCCAGTAGCCCGCCAAGGACAAATGAAAAACTGTTTTTT.

The chain uses TRBV6-6 and TRBJ2-1, with 10 positions matching TRBD2. CDR3 length: 15 residues. J gave up 7 bases and V 4 bases, and 7 bases lay outside the gene matches. The V gene's germline CDR1 is MNHNY and CDR2 SVGAGI (reference sequence). This CDR3 reads CASSLQAGGRNEQFF. The CDR3 nucleotides are TGTGCCAGCAGTTTACAAGCGGGGGGGCGTAATGAGCAGTTCTTC.

The chain has TRBV7-8 and TRBJ1-1; D gene ambiguous. CDR1 and CDR2 from the germline V gene are SGHVS and FQNEAQ. Trimming stripped 2 bases from V and 2 bases from J, with 9 bases between. The CDR3 is made up of 14 amino acids. The CDR3 DNA reads TGTGCCAGCAGCTTACGAGGCATCAACACTGAAGCTTTCTTT. Translated, it gives CASSLRGINTEAFF.

For the CDR3, the DNA is TGTGCCAGCAGCTTGGAGTTGGTATCAAATGGACAGACGAACACTGAAGCTTTCTTT. Protein sequence: CASSLELVSNGQTNTEAFF. This rearrangement joins TRBV5-5 to TRBJ1-1; a possible D gene is TRBD1 (6 bases). Germline V gene lookup returns CDR1 SGHKS and CDR2 YYEKEE (reference sequence). The CDR3 extends over 19 amino acids. Trimming left V 0 bases short and J 1 base short, with 22 bases between. Looking up the rest from reference TRBV5-5 and TRBJ1-1 gives the full variable domain: DAGVTQSPTHLIKTRGQQVTLRCSPISGHKSVSWYQQVLGQGPQFIFQYYEKEERGRGNFPDRFSARQFPNYSSELNVNALLLGDSALYLCASSLELVSNGQTNTEAFFGQGTRLTVV.

The chain has TRBV7-2 and TRBJ2-1; 10 positions match TRBD2. The germline V gene encodes CDR1 SGHTA and CDR2 FQGNSA. V lost 5 bases to trimming and J lost 9 bases; unmatched junction nucleotides: 7. This CDR3 has 14 residues. CDR3 region: CASSKERGGPEQFF. Here the CDR3 DNA reads TGTGCCAGCAGCAAAGAGCGGGGGGGCCCTGAGCAGTTCTTC.

V is TRBV25-1 and J is TRBJ1-4; a possible D gene is TRBD1 (6 bases). V was pared by 6 bases and J by 5 bases, with 10 bases between. Germline V gene data show CDR1 as MGHDK and CDR2 as SYGVNS. The CDR3 loop spans 13 amino acids. The CDR3 DNA reads TGTGCCAGCAGCGGGACACGGAATGAAAAACTGTTTTTT. This translates into CASSGTRNEKLFF. Full variable domain (missing parts from reference TRBV25-1 and TRBJ1-4): EADIYQTPRYLVIGTGKKITLECSQTMGHDKMYWYQQDPGMELHLIHYSYGVNSTEKGDLSSESTVSRIRTEHFPLTLESARPSHTSQYLCASSGTRNEKLFFGSGTQLSVL.

The gene calls are TRBV7-9 and TRBJ2-7; 8 bases agree with TRBD1. This CDR3 contains 15 residues. V shed 3 bases and J 3 bases; nucleotides not matched to a gene: 7. Germline CDR1 reads SEHNR; CDR2 reads FQNEAQ (reference sequence). The CDR3 bases are TGTGCCAGCAGCTTTCCCTCAGGGGGCCTCTACGAGCAGTACTTC. Encoded protein: CASSFPSGGLYEQYF.

The chain has TRBV30 and TRBJ2-1; TRBD2 matches 10 bases. In germline, CDR1 is GTSNPN, CDR2 SVGIG (reference sequence). This CDR3 has 14 amino acids. The CDR3 bases are TGTGCTGAGCGGGGGGGCCGGGAAGAGAATGAGCAGTTCTTC. Protein: CAERGGREENEQFF.

The J gene is TRBJ2-7, the V gene TRBV11-3; perhaps TRBD1 as D (5 bases). The CDR3 totals 14 residues. Trimming removed 2 bases at V and 6 bases at J, with 14 bases between. The germline gives CDR1 SGHNT, CDR2 YENEEA. CDR3 nucleotide sequence: TGTGCCAGCAGCTTAAACCCAGGGCCCTCCGAGCAGTACTTC. This translates into CASSLNPGPSEQYF.